The clone carrying this T cell receptor delta chain was detected a few times. This likely stems from a read error, as it lies one base from a far larger clone. The same CDR3 arises from other DNA sequences in this sample as well. Both TRG and TRD chains were sequenced from each sorted sample. TCRdb re-processed the multiplex PCR reads using CATT. Among approximately 90,000 delta-chain clones listed, over 0.75% were seen once. This sample is drawn from a study of γδ T cells in repeated Plasmodium falciparum infection. In the study overall: Age- and gender-matched Australian children served as comparison for malaria-exposed Malian children. Sampling occurred at baseline, pre-infection for selected infections, and 21 days post-infection.

What was sequenced was gamma-delta T cells from blood. This receptor was identified in a pool of human donors (malaria-infected and uninfected, not separated).

The CDR3 loop is CACDSVLIPTGGFTDKLIF. CDR3 DNA sequence: TGTGCCTGTGACTCCGTTTTGATCCCTACTGGGGGATTCACCGATAAACTAATCTTT. Here the V gene is TRDV2, but the J gene went uncalled; the tabulated D call, TRDD3, remains unverified against the DNA. CDR1 and CDR2 (germline): GEAIGNYY, EKD. There are 19 residues in the CDR3.